Below, 29 T cell receptor beta chains from the same sample are listed, as sequenced in a study of T cell responses to AZD1222 COVID-19 vaccine. Clones were read by immunoSEQ multiplex PCR, and TCRdb kept only the in-frame ones, dropping some. This table holds about 130,000 clones, approximately 85% found once. This material consisted of peripheral blood, taken on day 0 of AZD1222 vaccination. These receptors originate from an adult in good health.

The CDR3 sequence: CASDGDRNTGELFF. The CDR3 coding sequence is TGTGCTAGTGACGGGGACAGAAACACCGGGGAGCTGTTTTTT. This chain joins TRBV12-5 and TRBJ2-2; 7 bases line up with TRBD1. Germline V gene sequence: CDR1 LGHNT, CDR2 FRNRAP. V dropped 7 bases and J dropped 2; count of bases not matched to a gene: 4. The CDR3 is 14 amino acids.

The chain carries TRBV5-5 and TRBJ1-3; D might be TRBD1 (6 bases). Trimming removed 4 bases from V and 4 bases from J, with 15 bases in between. CDR3 size: 15 residues. Per the germline V gene, CDR1 is SGHKS and CDR2 is YYEKEE (reference sequence). The CDR3 DNA sequence: TGTGCCAGCAGCCCCGACAGGAATGCCGGAAACACCATATATTTT. It is translated as CASSPDRNAGNTIYF.

This rearrangement joins TRBV10-3 to TRBJ1-2; D not resolved. V lost 3 bases, J lost 2 bases, and 10 bases lay in between. The length of the CDR3 is 14 residues. Per the germline V gene, CDR1 is ENHRY and CDR2 is SYGVKD. This CDR3 reads CAISEAGANYGYTF. The CDR3 bases are TGTGCCATCAGTGAAGCAGGCGCGAACTATGGCTACACCTTC.

The chain uses TRBV2 and TRBJ1-5, with a weak D call TRBD1 (5 bases). V gave up 3 bases and J gave up 7 bases, with 19 bases separating them. In germline, CDR1 is SNHLY, CDR2 FYNNEI. This CDR3 region has 16 residues. The CDR3 nucleotides are TGTGCCAGCAGTGAGGAGGCAGGGCGGAATGGACAGCCCCAGCATTTT. Translating it yields CASSEEAGRNGQPQHF.

The chain joins TRBV19 to TRBJ2-7, with 9 positions matching TRBD1. The CDR3 is 15 amino acids. The V gene's germline CDR1 is LNHDA and CDR2 SQIVND (reference sequence). V lost 4 bases and J lost 3; bases outside the gene matches: 7. This chain's CDR3 is CASSNGDRELYEQYF. The DNA for the CDR3 is TGTGCCAGTAGTAATGGGGACAGGGAACTCTACGAGCAGTACTTC. Variable domain in full (rest from reference TRBV19 and TRBJ2-7): DGGITQSPKYLFRKEGQNVTLSCEQNLNHDAMYWYRQDPGQGLRLIYYSQIVNDFQKGDIAEGYSVSREKKESFPLTVTSAQKNPTAFYLCASSNGDRELYEQYFGPGTRLTVT.

This clone was detected a few times. The same CDR3 arises from other DNA sequences in this sample as well. This chain joins TRBV15 and TRBJ2-7, with TRBD2 as a possible D gene (6 bases). Trimming removed 3 bases from V and 2 bases from J, with 11 bases in between. Per germline, CDR1 LNHNV and CDR2 YYDKDF (reference sequence). The CDR3 has 14 residues. The CDR3 reads CATSRGGTAYEQYF. The CDR3 DNA reads as TGTGCCACCAGCAGGGGCGGGACCGCCTACGAGCAGTACTTC.

This clone was observed a handful of times. The rearrangement links TRBV7-9 to TRBJ2-1; 7 nucleotides line up with TRBD2. V was pared by 2 bases and J by 2 bases, with 9 bases of the junction left unmatched. The CDR3 sequence is 17 residues long. CDR1 is SEHNR, CDR2 FQNEAQ, per germline (reference sequence). The DNA for the CDR3 is TGTGCCAGCAGCTTACCCCAAGCCACTAGCGCCTACAATGAGCAGTTCTTC. It is translated as CASSLPQATSAYNEQFF.

The J gene is TRBJ1-3, the V gene TRBV7-2; D is unresolved. V lost 1 base and J lost 0, with 7 bases in between. The CDR3 length is 15 residues. The germline V gene encodes CDR1 SGHTA and CDR2 FQGNSA. The CDR3 region is CASSLVGSSGNTIYF. As DNA, the CDR3 is TGTGCCAGCAGCTTAGTTGGCAGCTCTGGAAACACCATATATTTT. Looking up the rest from reference TRBV7-2 and TRBJ1-3 gives the full variable domain: GAGVSQSPSNKVTEKGKDVELRCDPISGHTALYWYRQSLGQGLEFLIYFQGNSAPDKSGLPSDRFSAERTGGSVSTLTIQRTQQEDSAVYLCASSLVGSSGNTIYFGEGSWLTVV.

The chain is built from TRBV19 and TRBJ2-5; tentatively, D is TRBD1 or TRBD2 (5 bases each). CDR1 and CDR2 from the germline V gene are LNHDA and SQIVND (reference sequence). The V end lost 9 bases, the J end lost 4 bases, and 18 bases lay between the germline ends. The CDR3 loop spans 14 amino acids. The CDR3 region has the DNA TGTGCCAGCCTCGAGCGATTTGGGGGAGAGACCCAGTACTTC. Its protein is CASLERFGGETQYF.

The chain has TRBV4-2 and TRBJ1-1; possibly TRBD1 for D (5 bases). V lost 1 base and J lost 2, with 11 bases in between. Germline V gene data show CDR1 as LGHNA and CDR2 as YNFKEQ. There are 15 residues in the CDR3. As DNA, the CDR3 is TGTGCCAGCAGCCAAGGGGAGGGGCCAAACACTGAAGCTTTCTTT. It translates to CASSQGEGPNTEAFF.

V gene TRBV13 combines with J gene TRBJ2-7, with D perhaps matching TRBD1 (6 bases). Trimming took off 5 bases at V and 5 bases at J, with 22 bases between the two ends. From germline, CDR1 is PRHDT and CDR2 FYEKMQ (reference sequence). This CDR3 comprises 16 residues. As DNA, the CDR3 is TGTGCCAGCAGCCCAAATCTGCGGACAGTTCCCCACGAGCAGTACTTC. Its protein product is CASSPNLRTVPHEQYF.

CDR3 DNA sequence: TGTGCCAGCAGTTACGGGCAGCCTAATTCACCCCTCCACTTT. This sequence encodes CASSYGQPNSPLHF. V is TRBV6-5 and J is TRBJ1-6; no firm D call. The CDR3 is 14 residues long. Germline CDR1 reads MNHEY; CDR2 reads SVGAGI. V was clipped by 2 bases and J by 6 bases, with 8 bases between them.

The genes are TRBV9 and TRBJ2-6, with D uncertain. The germline V gene has CDR1 SGDLS and CDR2 YYNGEE. V was clipped by 0 bases and J by 1 base, with 5 bases between them. There are 15 residues in the CDR3. This CDR3 reads CASSVGWSGANVLTF. The CDR3 DNA reads TGTGCCAGCAGCGTAGGCTGGTCTGGGGCCAACGTCCTGACTTTC.

V is TRBV18 and J is TRBJ2-2, with D unresolved. Germline CDR1 KGHSH, CDR2 LQKENI. V lost 2 bases and J lost 3, with 13 bases in between. CDR3 size: 16 residues. CDR3 in DNA: TGTGCCAGCTCACCAAGGGCTTTTGGGGACACCGGGGAGCTGTTTTTT. Translation gives CASSPRAFGDTGELFF.

This sequence joins TRBV28 and TRBJ2-7; D is possibly TRBD1 (6 bases). There are 14 residues in the CDR3. CDR1 is MDHEN, CDR2 SYDVKM, per germline. V was clipped by 10 bases and J by 0 bases, with 16 bases between them. CDR3 sequence (DNA): TGTGCCACCCTGCGACAGGTTCGCTCCTACGAGCAGTACTTC. Protein: CATLRQVRSYEQYF.

The chain recombines TRBV27 with TRBJ2-2; 16 positions match TRBD2. CDR1 is MNHEY and CDR2 is SMNVEV in the germline V gene (reference sequence). V gave up 5 bases and J gave up 4 bases; unmatched junction bases: 16. The CDR3 sequence is 21 residues long. The CDR3 protein is CASSLTPPGTSGGGVTGELFF. The CDR3 bases are TGTGCCAGCAGTCTAACTCCGCCCGGGACTAGCGGGGGGGGTGTCACCGGGGAGCTGTTTTTT.

V is TRBV10-1 and J is TRBJ2-1; possibly TRBD1 or TRBD2 for D (5 bases each). Per germline, CDR1 WNHNN and CDR2 SYGVQD (reference sequence). The CDR3 is 13 amino acids. V lost 10 bases and J lost 5, with 15 bases in between. The CDR3 is CATNKGPNNEQFF. CDR3 DNA: TGCGCCACCAATAAGGGACCAAACAATGAGCAGTTCTTC.

The chain joins TRBV9 to TRBJ2-1; no reliable D call. The CDR3 covers 14 residues. V was trimmed by 0 bases and J by 7 bases, leaving 11 bases between them. Germline V gene sequence: CDR1 SGDLS, CDR2 YYNGEE. Here the CDR3 DNA reads TGTGCCAGCAGCGTAGATCTAGGGTTGAATGAGCAGTTCTTC. This codes for CASSVDLGLNEQFF.

The rearrangement uses TRBV27 and TRBJ1-1; D gene unclear. CDR1 is MNHEY and CDR2 is SMNVEV in the germline V gene (reference sequence). Between the trimmed V and J ends, which lost 6 bases and 0 bases, there was a span of 11 bases. This CDR3 is 14 amino acids long. CDR3 amino acids: CASRQARLNTEAFF. CDR3 in DNA: TGTGCCAGCAGGCAGGCTCGCCTGAACACTGAAGCTTTCTTT.

The chain has TRBV27 and TRBJ2-3; the D gene could be TRBD1 or TRBD2 (5 bases each). The CDR3 runs 14 residues. From germline, CDR1 is MNHEY and CDR2 SMNVEV (reference sequence). V shed 6 bases and J shed 1 base, with 11 bases lying between them. DNA of the CDR3: TGTGCCAGCAGCCGGGACCAGCGCACAGATACGCAGTATTTT. The encoded protein is CASSRDQRTDTQYF.

The CDR3 DNA follows: TGTGCCAGCAGTTCTCCAGGACTAGCTAACTATGGCTACACCTTC. Translated: CASSSPGLANYGYTF. The chain couples TRBV28 to TRBJ1-2; D is unclear. V gave up 4 bases and J gave up 0 bases, with 12 bases separating them. From germline, CDR1 is MDHEN and CDR2 SYDVKM. The CDR3 contains 15 residues.

The CDR3 DNA is TGTGCCAGCAGTTACTCCGCAGCGAACACTGAAGCTTTCTTT. Encoded protein: CASSYSAANTEAFF. The chain combines TRBV6-5 with TRBJ1-1; no definite D call. Between the trimmed V and J ends, which lost 0 bases and 1 base, there was a span of 6 bases. CDR1 and CDR2 (germline): MNHEY, SVGAGI. The CDR3 is 14 amino acids.

This clone was detected once. The CDR3 DNA reads as TGTGCCAGCAGCTCCGGGACACGGAACACTGAAGCTTTCTTT. Its translation: CASSSGTRNTEAFF. The genes are TRBV13 and TRBJ1-1, with a possible D match to TRBD1 (6 bases). Germline CDR1 reads PRHDT; CDR2 reads FYEKMQ (reference sequence). The CDR3 totals 14 residues. V lost 4 bases to trimming and J lost 1 base, with 10 bases between them.

The chain carries TRBV5-1 and TRBJ2-7; D is ambiguous. V dropped 2 bases and J dropped 0 bases, with 9 bases sitting between them. Germline V CDR1 and CDR2: SGHRS, YFSETQ. The CDR3 length is 14 residues. The CDR3 region has the DNA TGCGCCAGCAGCTTCAGTGGCAGCTCCTACGAGCAGTACTTC. Translation: CASSFSGSSYEQYF.

The chain employs TRBV29-1 and TRBJ1-3; no clear D. With 3 bases removed from V and 1 base from J, the gap between germline ends came to 10 bases. This CDR3 has 14 residues. Germline V gives CDR1 SQVTM, CDR2 ANQGSEA. The CDR3 coding sequence is TGCAGCGTTGAGGGAGCGGGTTCTGGAAACACCATATATTTT. Translating it yields CSVEGAGSGNTIYF.

The chain carries TRBV7-2 and TRBJ2-2; D not resolved. This CDR3 is built from 13 residues. V lost 0 bases to trimming and J lost 8 bases, with 7 bases between them. The germline V gene has CDR1 SGHTA and CDR2 FQGNSA. The CDR3 here is CASSLAGLGELFF. CDR3 DNA: TGTGCCAGCAGCTTAGCGGGGTTAGGGGAGCTGTTTTTT.

V gene TRBV9 combines with J gene TRBJ1-3; the D gene is possibly TRBD1 (5 bases). CDR1 is SGDLS and CDR2 is YYNGEE in the germline V gene. Deletions cut 0 bases from V and 0 bases from J, with 13 bases between. The CDR3 covers 17 residues. CDR3 bases: TGTGCCAGCAGCGTAGAGGGGCCAGCCGGCTCTGGAAACACCATATATTTT. Protein product: CASSVEGPAGSGNTIYF. The full variable domain, with the rest looked up from reference TRBV9 and TRBJ1-3, is DSGVTQTPKHLITATGQRVTLRCSPRSGDLSVYWYQQSLDQGLQFLIQYYNGEERAKGNILERFSAQQFPDLHSELNLSSLELGDSALYFCASSVEGPAGSGNTIYFGEGSWLTVV.

The rearrangement links TRBV6-5 to TRBJ1-6, with D unclear. The V end was cut by 0 bases, the J end by 7 bases, with 10 bases between. The CDR3 length is 15 residues. Germline CDR1 MNHEY, CDR2 SVGAGI. CDR3 protein: CASSYSRTGNSPLHF. In DNA form, the CDR3 reads TGTGCCAGCAGTTACTCCCGGACGGGGAATTCACCCCTCCACTTT.

V gene TRBV7-9 combines with J gene TRBJ2-2; TRBD1 is a possible D gene (6 bases). V was cut by 5 bases and J by 7 bases, with 11 bases left in between. The CDR3 is 13 residues long. In germline, CDR1 is SEHNR, CDR2 FQNEAQ (reference sequence). The CDR3 region has the DNA TGTGCCAGCAGCCCCCAGGGGATCGGGGAGCTGTTTTTT. It is translated as CASSPQGIGELFF. The full variable domain, its missing parts supplied by reference TRBV7-9 and TRBJ2-2, is DTGVSQNPRHKITKRGQNVTFRCDPISEHNRLYWYRQTLGQGPEFLTYFQNEAQLEKSRLLSDRFSAERPKGSFSTLEIQRTEQGDSAMYLCASSPQGIGELFFGEGSRLTVL.